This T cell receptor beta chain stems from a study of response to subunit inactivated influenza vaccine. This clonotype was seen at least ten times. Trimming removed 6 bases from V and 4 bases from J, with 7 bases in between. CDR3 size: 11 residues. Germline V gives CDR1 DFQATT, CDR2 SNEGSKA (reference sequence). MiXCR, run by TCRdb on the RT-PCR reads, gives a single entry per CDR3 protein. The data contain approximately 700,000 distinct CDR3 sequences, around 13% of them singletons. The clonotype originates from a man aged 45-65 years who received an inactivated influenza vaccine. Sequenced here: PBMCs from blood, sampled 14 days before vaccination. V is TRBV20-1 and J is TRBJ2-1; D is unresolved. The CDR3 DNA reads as TGCAGTGCCGACTTTTACAATGAGCAGTTCTTC. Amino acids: CSADFYNEQFF.